These 4 T cell receptor beta chains were sequenced from one sample in a study of identical twins. TCRdb reprocessed the 5' RACE reads with MiXCR, giving one entry per CDR3 protein. This sample has hundreds of thousands of distinct CDR3 sequences, with roughly 12% found just once. The data also belong to a second study, concerning yellow fever vaccine responses in identical twins.

Sequenced sample: PBMCs. The receptors come from a woman younger than 30 in good health.

This clonotype was seen more than once but under ten times. Here the CDR3 DNA reads TGTGCCAGCAGTGGGGCGGGATCTGGGGCCAACGTCCTGACTTTC. Its protein product is CASSGAGSGANVLTF. This sequence joins TRBV2 and TRBJ2-6; D may be TRBD2 (6 bases). CDR3 length: 15 amino acids. Trimming took 4 bases from V and 1 from J, leaving 8 bases between them. CDR1 SNHLY and CDR2 FYNNEI come from the germline V gene.

This chain links TRBV7-8 with TRBJ2-1, with 8 bases fitting TRBD2. The CDR3 is 16 residues long. Germline V CDR1 and CDR2: SGHVS, FQNEAQ. V was pared by 2 bases and J by 7 bases, with 10 bases of the junction left unmatched. This CDR3 reads CASSLKGLALVNEQFF. As DNA, the CDR3 is TGTGCCAGCAGCTTAAAAGGACTAGCCCTTGTTAATGAGCAGTTCTTC.

This sequence joins TRBV5-1 and TRBJ2-3; 10 nucleotides match TRBD1. The germline V gene has CDR1 SGHRS and CDR2 YFSETQ. The CDR3 loop spans 15 amino acids. V shed 0 bases and J 4 bases; nucleotides not matched to a gene: 2. Here the CDR3 DNA reads TGCGCCAGCAGCTTGGCGACAGGGGGCCCAGATACGCAGTATTTT. It specifies CASSLATGGPDTQYF.

This clonotype came up many times. The chain links TRBV5-1 to TRBJ2-3; D assignment may be TRBD1 or TRBD2 (6 bases each). There are 14 residues in the CDR3. V was trimmed by 4 bases and J by 4 bases, leaving 13 bases between them. Germline V gene data show CDR1 as SGHRS and CDR2 as YFSETQ. CDR3: CASSPKGDSDTQYF. In DNA, the CDR3 is TGCGCCAGCAGCCCCAAGGGGGACTCAGATACGCAGTATTTT.